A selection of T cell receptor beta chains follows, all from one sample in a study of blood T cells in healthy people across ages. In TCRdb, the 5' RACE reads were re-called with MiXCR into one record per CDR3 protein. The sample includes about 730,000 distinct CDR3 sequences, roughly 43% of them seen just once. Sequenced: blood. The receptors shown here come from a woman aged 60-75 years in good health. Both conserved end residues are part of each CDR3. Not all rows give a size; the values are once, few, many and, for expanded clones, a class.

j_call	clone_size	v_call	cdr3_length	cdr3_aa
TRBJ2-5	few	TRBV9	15	CASSAAGTPQETQYF
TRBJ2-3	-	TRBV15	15	CATSTLAGASDTQYF
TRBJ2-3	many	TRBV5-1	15	CASSLPGQGTDTQYF
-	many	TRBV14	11	CASSPVRTQYF
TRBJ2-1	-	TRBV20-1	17	CSARGPTGSPGYDEQFF
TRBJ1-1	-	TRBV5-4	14	CASSLAVWATEAFF
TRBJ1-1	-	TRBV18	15	CASSLLAGAGTEAFF
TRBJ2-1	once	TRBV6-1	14	CVSSEGSANNEQFF
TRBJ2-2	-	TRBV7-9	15	CASRLQGAGAGELFF
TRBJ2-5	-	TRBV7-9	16	CASSVPTSDFQETQYF
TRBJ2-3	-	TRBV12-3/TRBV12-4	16	CASSLDTSGATDTQYF
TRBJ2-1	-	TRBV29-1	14	CSVEAGLAGYEQFF
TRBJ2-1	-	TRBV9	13	CASSVDGYNEQFF
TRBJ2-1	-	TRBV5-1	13	CASSWGGQGEQFF
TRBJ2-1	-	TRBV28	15	CASRGAGDSYNEQFF
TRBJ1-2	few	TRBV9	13	CASSVETGVGYTF
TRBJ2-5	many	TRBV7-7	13	CASSTTLQETQYF
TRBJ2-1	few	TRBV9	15	CASSVGRGRINEQFF
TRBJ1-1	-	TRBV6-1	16	CASSTGQGLGWTEAFF
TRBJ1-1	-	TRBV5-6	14	CASSLGTGSAEAFF
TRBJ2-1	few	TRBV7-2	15	CASSLTGPTLNEQFF
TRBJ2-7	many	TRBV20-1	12	CSASEGSYEQYF
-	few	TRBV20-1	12	CSANQHLETQYF
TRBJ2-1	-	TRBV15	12	CATSRDQREQFF
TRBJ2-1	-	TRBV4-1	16	CASSQGSTGAYNEQFF
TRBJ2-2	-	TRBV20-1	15	CSAREGQGAGGELFF
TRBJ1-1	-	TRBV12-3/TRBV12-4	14	CASTLGRGNTEAFF
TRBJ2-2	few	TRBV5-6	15	CASSLGQGSAGELFF
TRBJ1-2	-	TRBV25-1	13	CASSEQGMRGYTF
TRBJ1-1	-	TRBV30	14	CAWSVGGHNTEAFF
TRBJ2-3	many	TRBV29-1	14	CSVDSGGGTDTQYF
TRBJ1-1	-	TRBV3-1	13	CASSQDGGTEAFF
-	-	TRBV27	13	CASSFPDSNEQYF
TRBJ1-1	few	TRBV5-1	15	CASSLNDRLNTEAFF
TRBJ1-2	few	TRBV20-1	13	CSANNRGLRGYTF
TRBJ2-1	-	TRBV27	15	CAGSLNRGIYNEQFF
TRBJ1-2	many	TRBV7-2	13	CASSNAGGYGYTF
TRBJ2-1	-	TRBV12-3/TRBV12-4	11	CASSDRWGQFF
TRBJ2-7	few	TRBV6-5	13	CASSERVTYEQYF
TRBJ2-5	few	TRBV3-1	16	CASSPSGGQGEETQYF
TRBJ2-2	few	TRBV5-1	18	CASSLAQRGSLNTGELFF
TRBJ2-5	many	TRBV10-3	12	CAISETPETQYF
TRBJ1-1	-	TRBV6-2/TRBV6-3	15	CATLGLAWKGNEAFF
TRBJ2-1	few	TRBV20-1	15	CSARGGQGAYNEQFF
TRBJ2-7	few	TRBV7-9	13	CASSHTFSGEQYF
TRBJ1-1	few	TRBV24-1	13	CATRGHDDTEAFF
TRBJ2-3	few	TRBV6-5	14	CASTYAIGAGTQYF
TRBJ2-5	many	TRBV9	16	CASSPRAGGIQETQYF
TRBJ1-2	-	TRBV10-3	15	CAIYSEDRGNYGYTF
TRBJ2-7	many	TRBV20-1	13	CSAIPGDYYEQYF
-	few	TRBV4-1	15	CASSPEGGKVREQYF
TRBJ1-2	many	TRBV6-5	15	CASSYSTGVAYGYTF
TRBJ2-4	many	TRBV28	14	CAITGGSGKNIQYF
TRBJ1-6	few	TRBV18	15	CASSQSDSSNSPLHF
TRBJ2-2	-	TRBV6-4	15	CASSARTVGTGELFF
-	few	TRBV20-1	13	CSVTTSGGGEQYF
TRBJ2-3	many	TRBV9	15	CASTYLGNPTDTQYF
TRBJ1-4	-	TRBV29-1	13	CSVAKGANEKLFF
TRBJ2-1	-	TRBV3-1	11	CASSRPAEQFF